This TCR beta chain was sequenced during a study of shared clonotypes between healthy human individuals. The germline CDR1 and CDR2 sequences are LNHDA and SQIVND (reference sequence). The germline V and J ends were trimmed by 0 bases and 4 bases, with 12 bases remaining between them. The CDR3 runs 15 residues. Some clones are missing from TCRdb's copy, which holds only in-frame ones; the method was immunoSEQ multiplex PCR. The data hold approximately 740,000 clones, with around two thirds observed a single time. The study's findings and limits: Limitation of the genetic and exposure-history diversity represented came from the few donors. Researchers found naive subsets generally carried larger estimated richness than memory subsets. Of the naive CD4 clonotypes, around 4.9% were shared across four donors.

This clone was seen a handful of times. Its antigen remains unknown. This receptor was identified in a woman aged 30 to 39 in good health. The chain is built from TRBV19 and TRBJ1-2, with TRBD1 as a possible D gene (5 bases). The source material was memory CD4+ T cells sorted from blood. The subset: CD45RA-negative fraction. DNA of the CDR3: TGTGCCAGTAGTATAGAGGGCAGGGCCGGCTATGGCTACACCTTC. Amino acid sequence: CASSIEGRAGYGYTF.